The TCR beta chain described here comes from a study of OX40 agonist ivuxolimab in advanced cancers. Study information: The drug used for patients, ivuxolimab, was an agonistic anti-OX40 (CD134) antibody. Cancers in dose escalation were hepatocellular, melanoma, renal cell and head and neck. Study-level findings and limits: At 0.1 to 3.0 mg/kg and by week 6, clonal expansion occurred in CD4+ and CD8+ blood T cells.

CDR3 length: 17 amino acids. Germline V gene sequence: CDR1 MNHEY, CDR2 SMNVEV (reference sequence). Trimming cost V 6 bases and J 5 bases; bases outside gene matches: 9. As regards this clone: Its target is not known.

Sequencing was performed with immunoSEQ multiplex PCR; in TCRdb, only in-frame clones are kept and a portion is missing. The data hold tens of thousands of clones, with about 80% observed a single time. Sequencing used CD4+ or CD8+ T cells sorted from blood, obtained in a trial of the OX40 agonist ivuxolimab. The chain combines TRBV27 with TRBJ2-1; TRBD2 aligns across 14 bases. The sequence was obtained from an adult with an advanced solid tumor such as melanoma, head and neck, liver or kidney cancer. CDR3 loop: CASSPRTSGGRDNEQFF. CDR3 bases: TGTGCCAGCAGCCCTCGGACTAGCGGGGGGCGAGACAATGAGCAGTTCTTC.